Below, 11 T cell receptor beta chains from the same sample are listed, as sequenced in a study of blood T cell repertoires in COVID-19. Data came from immunoSEQ multiplex PCR; TCRdb stores just in-frame clones and leaves some out. The sample records a few hundred thousand clones, 82% being singletons. The specimen was peripheral blood. These receptors originate from a woman aged 18-29 years with acute or convalescent COVID-19.

The rearrangement links TRBV6-5 to TRBJ2-4; 9 bases line up with TRBD2. From germline, CDR1 is MNHEY and CDR2 SVGAGI. Trimming removed 6 bases from V and 2 bases from J; junction bases left unmatched: 5. The CDR3 is 15 residues long. This chain's CDR3 is CASRLAGTSKNIQYF. CDR3 nucleotide sequence: TGTGCCAGCAGGCTAGCGGGGACGTCCAAAAACATTCAGTACTTC.

The chain employs TRBV5-1 and TRBJ1-3, with D unresolved. V shed 1 base and J shed 4 bases, with 15 bases lying between them. CDR1 and CDR2 from the germline V gene are SGHRS and YFSETQ. The CDR3 runs 16 residues. The CDR3 loop is CASSLSASNLGNTIYF. As DNA, the CDR3 is TGCGCCAGCAGCTTGAGTGCAAGCAATCTCGGAAACACCATATATTTT.

The chain is built from TRBV19 and TRBJ2-5, with a weak D call TRBD2 (5 bases). The CDR3 is 13 residues long. Trimming cost V 5 bases and J 5 bases, with 12 bases left between them. The V gene's germline CDR1 is LNHDA and CDR2 SQIVND (reference sequence). DNA for the CDR3: TGTGCCAGTAGTCTCACTAGGTCTGAGACCCAGTACTTC. This gives the protein CASSLTRSETQYF.

This chain links TRBV18 with TRBJ1-2, with 11 bases aligning to TRBD1. The CDR3 consists of 15 residues. The trim removed 5 bases at V and 4 bases at J, leaving 6 bases unmatched. The germline V gene encodes CDR1 KGHSH and CDR2 LQKENI. The CDR3 DNA follows: TGTGCCAGCTCAAGGGACAGGGGGAGCGGCTATGGCTACACCTTC. Protein sequence: CASSRDRGSGYGYTF.

The V and J genes are TRBV12-3 or TRBV12-4 and TRBJ2-7; TRBD1 matches at 9 bases. J was trimmed by 6 bases and V by 5 bases; bases with no gene match: 5. This CDR3 has 13 amino acids. CDR3 amino acids: CASSRDREGEQYF. In DNA, the CDR3 is TGTGCCAGCAGTAGGGACAGGGAAGGCGAGCAGTACTTC.

The V call is TRBV9, the J call TRBJ1-4; TRBD1 agrees at 7 bases. The germline gives CDR1 SGDLS, CDR2 YYNGEE. The CDR3 runs to 15 residues. V trimming: 4 bases; J trimming: 8 bases; junction bases outside the gene matches: 11. CDR3 sequence (DNA): TGTGCCAGCAGCCCCTTCGACAGGGTAGGCGAAAAACTGTTTTTT. Amino acids: CASSPFDRVGEKLFF.

The rearrangement joins TRBV7-2 to TRBJ1-3; D might be TRBD1 (5 bases). The CDR3 contains 14 residues. Deletions cut 6 bases from V and 0 bases from J, with 9 bases between. Germline V gene data show CDR1 as SGHTA and CDR2 as FQGNSA. The CDR3 is CASSPTGSGNTIYF. The CDR3 DNA is TGTGCCAGCAGTCCTACAGGCTCTGGAAACACCATATATTTT.

CDR3 nucleotide sequence: TGTGCCAGCAGCTCACTAGCGGGAGTTGCCAATGAGCAGTTCTTC. Translated, it gives CASSSLAGVANEQFF. The chain is built from TRBV7-3 and TRBJ2-1; the match to TRBD2 covers 11 bases. The V segment lost 4 bases and the J segment 6 bases; nucleotides outside the gene matches: 5. In germline, CDR1 is SGHTA, CDR2 FQGTGA. The CDR3 sequence is 15 residues long.

The rearrangement uses TRBV28 and TRBJ1-6, with 7 bases fitting TRBD1. This CDR3 is 14 amino acids long. V shed 6 bases and J 11 bases; nucleotides not matched to a gene: 10. Germline V gene lookup returns CDR1 MDHEN and CDR2 SYDVKM. CDR3 nucleotide sequence: TGTGCCAGCAGATATGACAGGGAATCTACACCCCTCCACTTT. Its protein is CASRYDRESTPLHF.

The chain is built from TRBV18 and TRBJ2-3; the match to TRBD2 covers 10 bases. Germline trimming cut 4 bases from V and 2 bases from J; bases unmatched to any gene: 3. Germline V lookup: CDR1 KGHSH, CDR2 LQKENI. The CDR3 runs 15 residues. The chain's CDR3 is CASSLGLAATDTQYF. In DNA form, the CDR3 reads TGTGCCAGCTCACTCGGACTAGCGGCCACAGATACGCAGTATTTT.

This chain links TRBV2 with TRBJ2-1; D gene unclear. Per the germline V gene, CDR1 is SNHLY and CDR2 is FYNNEI. The CDR3 spans 14 residues. V was shortened by 8 bases and J by 0 bases, with 11 bases between the two germline ends. CDR3 loop: CASCAVSSYNEQFF. The CDR3 coding sequence is TGTGCCAGCTGCGCGGTTAGCTCCTACAATGAGCAGTTCTTC.